This T cell receptor beta chain was sequenced in a study of Ad26.COV2.S vaccination and SARS-CoV-2 variants. Overall study: Doses of Ad26.COV2.S were injected into muscle once or twice, 56 days apart.

Findings of the study overall: Placebo recipients trailed vaccine recipients in spike-specific TCR breadth.

This CDR3 is built from 15 residues. V shed 3 bases and J shed 9 bases, with 15 bases lying between them. CDR1 is WSHSY, CDR2 SAAADI, per germline. Clones were sequenced by immunoSEQ multiplex PCR, and TCRdb holds only the in-frame ones, with some missing. The table records roughly 300,000 clones, approximately 86% of them present only once. The treatment denotes: roughly 18 received Ad26.COV2.S at low or high dose, single or two shots; 5 received placebo; per-sample allocation not given. The investigators took samples on day 63 after the first vaccine or placebo injection. Expressing Wuhan-strain SARS-CoV-2 spike, an Ad26 vector served as the vaccine. In this sample, this clone turned up a few times. Its target is unknown.

This TCR derives from a person aged 18-60 years who received the Ad26.COV2.S COVID-19 vaccine or a placebo. V gene TRBV10-2 combines with J gene TRBJ1-6, with D possibly matching TRBD1 (6 bases). This specimen was peripheral blood, taken in a trial of Ad26.COV2.S vaccine versus placebo. The CDR3 sequence is CASSEQGPQSSPLHF. CDR3 DNA: TGCGCCAGCAGTGAACAGGGACCCCAGAGTTCACCCCTCCACTTT.